These 19 T cell receptor beta chains share one sample of origin, sequenced in a study of shared clonotypes between healthy human individuals. The assay was immunoSEQ multiplex PCR, and TCRdb's table has in-frame clones only and misses some. The sample lists around 600,000 clones; roughly 97% were seen once. Sequencing input: naive CD4+ T cells sorted from blood. Described subset: CD45RA+ positively selected. The source is a woman aged 25 to 39 in good health.

The V and J genes are TRBV10-3 and TRBJ2-1; TRBD1 agrees at 9 bases. The germline V gene encodes CDR1 ENHRY and CDR2 SYGVKD. The CDR3 runs to 16 residues. The V and J ends lost 4 bases and 1 base, in that order; junction bases with no gene match: 5. The CDR3 is CAISGQGVGSYNEQFF. CDR3 sequence (DNA): TGTGCCATCAGTGGACAGGGGGTCGGGTCCTACAATGAGCAGTTCTTC.

About this clone itself: This sample includes further DNA sequences coding for the same CDR3. This sequence joins TRBV13 and TRBJ2-5; D is unresolved. The CDR3 covers 11 residues. CDR1 and CDR2 from the germline V gene are PRHDT and FYEKMQ (reference sequence). Trimming shortened V by 2 bases and J by 5 bases, and 3 bases separated the two germline ends. The CDR3 DNA reads as TGTGCCAGCAGCTTAAGGGAGACCCAGTACTTC. Its protein is CASSLRETQYF.

This sequence joins TRBV11-2 and TRBJ1-2; the D is unclear. There are 12 residues in the CDR3. CDR1 is SGHAT, CDR2 FQNNGV, per germline. V was clipped by 3 bases and J by 5 bases, with 7 bases between them. CDR3 sequence (DNA): TGTGCCAGCAGCTTCGACGGTTATGGCTACACCTTC. It encodes CASSFDGYGYTF.

The chain has TRBV19 and TRBJ2-3, with D perhaps TRBD1 (5 bases). Trimming cost V 5 bases and J 0 bases, with 12 bases left between them. The CDR3 spans 15 residues. The germline V gene encodes CDR1 LNHDA and CDR2 SQIVND (reference sequence). DNA for the CDR3: TGTGCCAGTAGTCAGGGTCCGGAAAGCACAGATACGCAGTATTTT. It specifies CASSQGPESTDTQYF.

This clone was seen once. This chain links TRBV7-9 with TRBJ2-3, with TRBD1 identical over 10 bases. V dropped 6 bases and J dropped 3; count of bases not matched to a gene: 15. In germline, CDR1 is SEHNR, CDR2 FQNEAQ (reference sequence). This CDR3 comprises 18 residues. CDR3 sequence: CASSSKGAGQGITDTQYF. CDR3 bases: TGTGCCAGCAGTAGTAAAGGGGCGGGACAGGGGATAACAGATACGCAGTATTTT.

The chain couples TRBV4-1 to TRBJ1-4; 8 bases align to TRBD1. Trimming cost V 1 base and J 2 bases; bases outside gene matches: 0. The CDR3 runs to 15 residues. Per germline, CDR1 MGHRA and CDR2 YSYEKL. In nucleotides, the CDR3 is TGCGCCAGCAGCCAAGGACAGGGGACTAATGAAAAACTGTTTTTT. Translating gives CASSQGQGTNEKLFF.

The chain recombines TRBV18 with TRBJ1-2; D remains ambiguous. The ends were cut back, 6 bases at V and 2 bases at J, with 16 bases in the middle. Germline V gene lookup returns CDR1 KGHSH and CDR2 LQKENI. This CDR3 has 15 residues. CDR3 in amino acids: CASSPTSTANYGYTF. The CDR3 DNA sequence: TGTGCCAGCTCTCCTACATCGACGGCGAACTATGGCTACACCTTC.

The rearrangement joins TRBV10-3 to TRBJ2-7; D remains unclear. There are 12 residues in the CDR3. Looked up from germline, CDR1 is ENHRY and CDR2 is SYGVKD. Between the trimmed V and J ends, which lost 2 bases and 7 bases, there was a span of 9 bases. CDR3 coding DNA: TGTGCCATCAGTGAGGACGAGCATGAGCAGTACTTC. This codes for CAISEDEHEQYF.

As regards this clone: Other DNA sequences in this sample translate to the same CDR3. This chain connects TRBV18 to TRBJ1-1; no clear D gene. Trimming stripped 3 bases from V and 0 bases from J, with 8 bases between. The CDR3 runs to 14 residues. Germline V gives CDR1 KGHSH, CDR2 LQKENI. CDR3 sequence: CASSPPSVNTEAFF. CDR3 in DNA: TGTGCCAGCTCACCCCCGAGCGTGAACACTGAAGCTTTCTTT.

The table lists this clone with a count of one. The chain is built from TRBV5-4 and TRBJ1-1; no clear D. The germline V gene encodes CDR1 SGHNT and CDR2 YYREEE (reference sequence). The CDR3 contains 13 residues. V lost 0 bases to trimming and J lost 1 base, with 4 bases between them. Here the CDR3 reads CASSLGRNTEAFF. CDR3 nucleotides: TGTGCCAGCAGCTTGGGGAGGAACACTGAAGCTTTCTTT.

The chain uses TRBV7-2 and TRBJ2-5; the match to TRBD1 covers 7 bases. Germline V lookup: CDR1 SGHTA, CDR2 FQGNSA. Trimming cost V 1 base and J 5 bases; bases outside gene matches: 16. This CDR3 contains 18 residues. The CDR3 region has the DNA TGTGCCAGCAGCTTAGAGGCCTTCGGGACAGCCAAAGCGGAGACCCAGTACTTC. Amino acid sequence: CASSLEAFGTAKAETQYF.

The V call is TRBV28, the J call TRBJ2-7; 10 bases are shared with TRBD1. V was clipped by 5 bases and J by 5 bases; unmatched bases: 9. Germline CDR1 is MDHEN and CDR2 is SYDVKM. The CDR3 is 15 residues long. The CDR3 reads CASSTGRDRGHEQYF. As DNA, the CDR3 is TGTGCCAGCAGTACTGGACGGGACAGGGGCCACGAGCAGTACTTC.

The J gene is TRBJ1-4, the V gene TRBV5-4; 9 bases match TRBD1. Per germline, CDR1 SGHNT and CDR2 YYREEE (reference sequence). The CDR3 spans 15 residues. Unmatched junction bases numbered 8, after V lost 4 bases and J lost 7 bases. The CDR3 is CASSAQTGGVEKLFF. CDR3 coding DNA: TGTGCCAGCAGCGCACAGACAGGGGGTGTTGAAAAACTGTTTTTT. Combining the CDR3 with reference TRBV5-4 and TRBJ1-4 gives the whole variable domain ETGVTQSPTHLIKTRGQQVTLRCSSQSGHNTVSWYQQALGQGPQFIFQYYREEENGRGNFPPRFSGLQFPNYSSELNVNALELDDSALYLCASSAQTGGVEKLFFGSGTQLSVL.

The chain couples TRBV28 to TRBJ2-1, with 7 bases fitting TRBD2. The CDR3 loop spans 19 amino acids. V shed 1 base, J shed 5 bases, and the junction held 17 bases outside the gene matches. CDR1 and CDR2 from the germline V gene are MDHEN and SYDVKM. CDR3 region: CASSLLLLRGREIHNEQFF. For the CDR3, the DNA is TGTGCCAGCAGTTTATTACTCCTCCGTGGGCGGGAGATCCACAATGAGCAGTTCTTC.

This clone appeared a single time. The rearrangement uses TRBV7-8 and TRBJ2-1, with D possibly TRBD2 on 6 matching bases. The CDR3 is 14 residues long. Germline V gene sequence: CDR1 SGHVS, CDR2 FQNEAQ. V was clipped by 3 bases and J by 12 bases, with 18 bases between them. CDR3 nucleotide sequence: TGTGCCAGCAGCTTGGGACTGGCCGTCGCTTGGCAGTTCTTC. It is translated as CASSLGLAVAWQFF.

The sample holds one count of this clone. The V call is TRBV28, the J call TRBJ2-1, with no clear D. Germline V gene sequence: CDR1 MDHEN, CDR2 SYDVKM. With 6 bases removed from V and 5 bases from J, the gap between germline ends came to 14 bases. The CDR3 sequence is 14 residues long. CDR3 DNA sequence: TGTGCCAGCAGCTGGGGTGGGCGCAACAATGAGCAGTTCTTC. Translated, it gives CASSWGGRNNEQFF.

CDR3 bases: TGTGCCAGCCCCCAGGGCGGGGGAAACACCATATATTTT. Protein product: CASPQGGGNTIYF. This chain joins TRBV13 and TRBJ1-3, with D tentatively TRBD1 (5 bases). V shed 8 bases and J shed 4 bases, with 12 bases lying between them. The V gene's germline CDR1 is PRHDT and CDR2 FYEKMQ (reference sequence). The CDR3 loop spans 13 amino acids.

The chain has TRBV2 and TRBJ2-6; 8 bases align to TRBD1. Germline trimming cut 6 bases from V and 0 bases from J; bases unmatched to any gene: 7. Germline V CDR1 and CDR2: SNHLY, FYNNEI. The CDR3 has 17 amino acids. The CDR3 reads CASRQGTGLSGANVLTF. CDR3 DNA: TGTGCCAGCAGACAAGGGACAGGCCTCTCTGGGGCCAACGTCCTGACTTTC.

The chain has TRBV5-4 and TRBJ2-1, with 15 bases matching TRBD2. CDR1 is SGHNT and CDR2 is YYREEE in the germline V gene (reference sequence). The CDR3 extends over 17 amino acids. With V trimmed by 5 bases and J by 10 bases, 13 bases remained unmatched. CDR3 coding DNA: TGTGCCAGCAGTCCGGGACTAGCGGGAGGTACAGTATGGGAGCAGTTCTTC. This gives the protein CASSPGLAGGTVWEQFF.